This TCR beta chain was found in a study of blood T cell repertoires in COVID-19 (dated by TCRdb to the early 2020s). For context, the study as a whole: Collaborator samples came from the United States, Italy and Spain and covered acute and convalescent phases of COVID-19. The samples were drawn from two sources: the first 160 participants of the ongoing ImmuneRACE study, and 1,254 subjects contributed by 6 global collaborators. Where available, HLA class I and class II types were obtained from metadata supplied by the sample provider rather than from assay-based typing. Sample metadata almost always included a de-identified subject ID, COVID-19 status, age in years and sex. The dataset comprised deeply sampled blood TCRbeta repertoires from subjects exposed to, actively infected with, or recovered from COVID-19. The material from the prospective study consisted of cDNA or gDNA derived from T cells, B-cell-depleted T cells, or PBMCs. A freely available public database, intended as a resource for researchers studying the immune response to SARS-CoV-2, is where the repertoires were released. The paper as a whole reports these results and caveats: The amount of clinical and demographic metadata varied by source and participant and was provided uncurated.

Inclusive of the bounding cysteine and phenylalanine, the CDR3 is 16 residues long. The DNA shown is the 48-base CDR3, in frame from base 1. V is trimmed back by 3 bases and J by 4 bases, and the junction contains 11 bases that no gene match accounts for. From the germline V gene, CDR1 is SGHRS and CDR2 is YFSETQ. TCRbeta CDR3 regions were amplified from genomic DNA using the immunoSEQ Assay, a bias-controlled multiplex PCR. Concerning the study's data processing: Nucleated cell counts per sample were estimated from amplification of reference gene primers within the assay. To quantify the absolute abundance of each unique TCRbeta CDR3 rearrangement, sequence reads were collapsed and filtered. Productive Simpson clonality was computed per sample as the square root of Simpson's diversity index over productive rearrangements. TCRdb re-hosts the immuneACCESS table, in-frame sequences only. Its copies lack some clones; in the studies checked, an unresolved V gene accounts for under half of them, and the cause for the rest is not known. V, J and clone size were drawn from that table, and D and trimming were deduced from the DNA. The sample contains about 240,000 clones, over 80% of them found a single time. Approximately 2.4% of the sample comes from the top ten.

Notes on this clone: Its antigen has not been determined. The record has no base qualities; no much larger clone is one base away.

Participants in the prospective study were enrolled through a virtual design, were aged roughly 18 to 95 years, and lived in about 25 United States geographic areas. Cohort assignment in the prospective study relied on participant-reported clinical history from a screening survey and a study questionnaire. In the prospective study, whole blood, serum and a nasopharyngeal or oropharyngeal swab were collected from each participant by mobile phlebotomists. Participants in the prospective study had the option to provide additional blood draws and questionnaires over a roughly two-month period. Blood samples from the prospective study were shipped frozen or at room temperature prior to DNA extraction.

In this chain, TRBV5-1 is recombined with TRBJ1-1; 8 central nucleotides agree with TRBD1. The receptor was derived from a woman aged 30 to 39 with acute COVID-19. The source material was PBMCs or T cells enriched from blood (not recorded which). The CDR3 amino acid sequence is: CASSSGQGYAGTEAFF. The DNA sequence is given as TGCGCCAGCAGCTCCGGACAGGGCTACGCGGGCACTGAAGCTTTCTTT.